Reported below is one T cell receptor beta chain. Which antigen it targets is not known. Base qualities are missing; no much larger clone stands one base away. TCRbeta CDR3 regions were amplified from genomic DNA using the immunoSEQ Assay, a bias-controlled multiplex PCR. As for the original processing: The number of nucleated cells in each sample was estimated by amplification of reference gene primers within the assay. Sequence reads were collapsed and filtered to measure the absolute abundance of every unique TCRbeta CDR3 rearrangement. For each sample, productive Simpson clonality was calculated as the square root of Simpson's diversity index over productive rearrangements. TCRdb obtained this table from immuneACCESS and retained in-frame rearrangements with V and J assigned. These tables miss some clones; where compared with another copy, unresolved V genes account for less than half of the shortfall, and the remainder is unexplained. The V and J calls and clone size come from that table; D and trimming were worked out from the DNA. The sample has 150,000 to 200,000 clones on record, 65% to 80% of them singletons. Of the sample, about a sixth falls within the top ten clones.

The source of the sample is a study of blood T cell repertoires in COVID-19 (dated by TCRdb to the early 2020s). Background for the entire study: Samples covering the acute and convalescent phases of COVID-19 were provided by collaborators in the United States, Italy and Spain. Deeply sampled blood TCRbeta repertoires from subjects exposed to, actively infected with, or recovered from COVID-19 were included in the dataset. The samples were drawn from two sources: the first 160 participants of the ongoing ImmuneRACE study, and 1,254 subjects contributed by 6 global collaborators. The prospective study material was composed of cDNA or gDNA derived from T cells, B-cell-depleted T cells, or PBMCs. Sample metadata almost always included a de-identified subject ID, COVID-19 status, age in years and sex. A freely available public database, intended as a resource for researchers studying the immune response to SARS-CoV-2, is where the repertoires were released. Where available, HLA class I and class II types were taken from metadata supplied by the sample provider and were not determined by assay-based typing.

Broad study findings and their caveats: The quantity of clinical and demographic metadata differed by source and by participant and was supplied without curation.

The CDR3 measures 15 amino acids from cysteine to phenylalanine. This entry keeps only the CDR3 DNA: 45 bases, framed from base 1. V lost 4 bases and J lost 5 bases, and the count of bases not matched to a germline gene is 10. CDR1 SGHDT and CDR2 YYEEEE are derived from the germline V gene. Enrolling through a virtual design, the prospective study's participants ranged in age from roughly 18 to 89 years and lived across 24 United States geographic areas. Cohort assignment in the prospective study relied on participant-reported clinical history from a screening survey and a study questionnaire. In the prospective study, whole blood, serum and a nasopharyngeal or oropharyngeal swab were collected from each participant by mobile phlebotomists. Participants in the prospective study had the option to provide additional blood draws and questionnaires over a roughly 2-month period. Blood samples from the prospective study were shipped frozen or at room temperature prior to DNA extraction.

The receptor comes from a woman between 45 and 65 years old with acute COVID-19. The chain couples TRBV5-6 to TRBJ2-5, and 8 bases in between align with TRBD2. Material: PBMCs or T cells enriched from blood (not recorded which). The DNA sequence is TGTGCCAGCAGCCGGAGGAGCGGGGGACCGGAGACCCAGTACTTC. This encodes CASSRRSGGPETQYF.